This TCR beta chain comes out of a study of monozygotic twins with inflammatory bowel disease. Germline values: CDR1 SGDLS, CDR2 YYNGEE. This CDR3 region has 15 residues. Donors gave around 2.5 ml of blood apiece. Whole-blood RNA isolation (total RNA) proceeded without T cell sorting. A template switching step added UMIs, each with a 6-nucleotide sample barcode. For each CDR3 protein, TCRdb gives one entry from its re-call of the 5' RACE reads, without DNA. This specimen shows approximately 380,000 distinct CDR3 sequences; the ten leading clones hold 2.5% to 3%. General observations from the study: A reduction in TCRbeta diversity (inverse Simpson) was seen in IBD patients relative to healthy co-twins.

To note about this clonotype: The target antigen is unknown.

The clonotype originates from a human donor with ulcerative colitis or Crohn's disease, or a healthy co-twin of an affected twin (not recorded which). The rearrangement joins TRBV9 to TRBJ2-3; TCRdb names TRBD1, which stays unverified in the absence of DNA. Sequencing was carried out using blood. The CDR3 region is CASSVDRRVTDTQYF.